This T cell receptor beta chain was documented in a study of beta chain features in type 1 diabetes (dated by TCRdb to about 2018). Notes on the research overall: Mean age, gender distribution, total cell number and subset yield did not differ between patients and healthy donors. A total of 85 million to 140 million sorted cells were examined across all samples, and a strong correlation was observed between cell number per subset and RNA yield. The study compared the TCRB repertoires of sorted circulating CD4+ T cell subsets in recently diagnosed type 1 diabetes patients with those in matched healthy donors. Whereas all 28 donors provided naive and central memory subsets, regulatory and stem cell-like memory subsets were isolated from just 8 patients and about eight healthy donors. Summary of the overall study and its limitations: Fewer insertions and more nucleotide deletions at VDJ recombination sites were observed in patients with type 1 diabetes, implying thymic rearrangement abnormalities. HLA sub-analyses involved small numbers of individuals, so any influence of HLA type on TCRB rearrangement remained unresolved. Naive, central memory and regulatory TCRB repertoires appeared more similar among patients than among healthy donors. PCR may preferentially amplify shorter templates, but because patient and control samples were amplified and corrected together, any resulting skew would affect both groups equally. Because cDNA was sequenced instead of genomic DNA, activated cells with high expression could be over-represented, although the groups did not differ in activation or CD3 levels. Type 1 diabetes patients showed a moderate but significant shortening of TCRB CDR3 length in all four CD4+ subsets.

The entire isolated RNA was reverse transcribed using the High Capacity cDNA Reverse Transcription Kit, and thus expressed TCRB transcripts were sequenced. Naive, central memory and regulatory T cell samples underwent deep immunoSEQ sequencing, averaging around 3.7 million total reads per sample. Sorted cells were lysed in RLT buffer and RNA was extracted with DNase-treated RNeasy Micro or Mini kits, depending on cell number. To prevent cross-contamination, each cell subset was processed individually, whereas patient and healthy donor samples were processed jointly. Using the immunoSEQ multiplex PCR, TCRB sequences were amplified from cDNA into 87-bp fragments spanning the CDR3 region. Amplicons were sequenced on the Illumina HiSeq platform. The paper's processing steps were these. Synthetic template baselines were used to correct PCR bias computationally, reads within Hamming distance 2 were collapsed together, and singletons that could not be merged were discarded. Reads were aligned to IMGT to assign V, D and J genes, CDR3 length, and insertions or deletions at six rearrangement sites. Clonotype counts were normalized to sorted cell number within each subset before computing true diversity and Gini coefficients with the tcR R package. The overlap coefficient, calculated on TCRB nucleotide sequences, was used to quantify repertoire sharing. Out-of-frame TCRB sequences from naive cells were analyzed to stand in for the pre-selection repertoire. The clones in this table, taken by TCRdb from immuneACCESS, are in-frame only. Not every clone is retained; where verified, under half of the shortfall comes from an unresolved V gene, and the cause of the rest is unknown. V and J calls and clone size come straight from that table; D and trimming were deduced from the DNA. For this sample there are 390,000 or so clones; approximately 15% appear just once. Around 0.039% of the sample goes to the ten largest clones.

Each donor gave one peripheral blood draw, around 0.12 L on average, collected into heparinised tubes. A BD FACSAria II and a panel including CD45RO, CCR7, CD25, CD127, CD95 and CD27 were used to sort naive, central memory, regulatory and stem cell-like memory CD4+ T cells. All sorted populations exceeded 98% purity. Right away, PBMCs were isolated by Lymphoprep density gradient centrifugation and were stained directly, with no culture step. Samples were stained and sorted in pairs, with one healthy donor and one patient per experiment, so that batch effects were minimized. Note on this clone: Its antigen is not yet known. Base-call qualities are not available, and no considerably larger clone is one nucleotide away.

Sequences MGHDK (CDR1) and SYGVNS (CDR2) are obtained from the germline V gene. The germline ends are 14 bases apart after V is trimmed by 6 bases and J by 0 bases. Inclusive of the bounding cysteine and phenylalanine, the CDR3 is 15 residues long. Only the CDR3 DNA is retained, 45 bases long and in frame from the first base. Recombination connected TRBV25-1 to TRBJ1-1; the D gene is possibly TRBD1, with 6 bases matching. The specimen sequenced was naive CD4+ T cells from blood. The cell subset or site label of this sample denotes: true naive CD4+ T cells. The sequence came from a man younger than 40 in good health. This receptor carries the CDR3 CASREWDKLNTEAFF. The nucleotide sequence reads as follows: TGTGCCAGCAGAGAGTGGGACAAGCTGAACACTGAAGCTTTCTTT.